Presented here are 27 T cell receptor beta chains from one specimen sequenced in a study of vaccination and CD4 T cells after COVID-19. Sequenced with the Oncomine TCR Beta short-read assay was DNA taken from cultured CD4+ T cells. In TCRdb, the PCR reads were re-called with MiXCR into one record per CDR3 protein. In the table there are fewer than 15,000 distinct CDR3 sequences, 40% to 50% of which are singletons. These receptors' antigens are unknown. The treatment is: roughly 11-day PBMC culture with coronavirus spike peptide pools or control peptides (ViraFEST assay). The specimen sequenced was CD4+ T cells from blood, cultured in vitro. These receptors were collected from a human donor who had recovered from COVID-19.

This sequence joins TRBV24-1 and TRBJ2-1, with no clear D. Germline CDR1 and CDR2: KGHDR and SFDVKD. The V end was cut by 0 bases, the J end by 4 bases, with 9 bases between. The CDR3 is 15 amino acids. CDR3 sequence (DNA): TGTGCCACCAGTGATTTGGGGAAAGAGTACAATGAGCAGTTCTTC. It specifies CATSDLGKEYNEQFF.

The V and J genes are TRBV19 and TRBJ2-1; 11 bases map to TRBD2. The CDR3 contains 15 residues. The germline gives CDR1 LNHDA, CDR2 SQIVND (reference sequence). Trimming removed 7 bases from V and 2 bases from J; junction bases left unmatched: 4. The CDR3 DNA is TGTGCCAGTATCGAGACTAGCGGGGCCTACAATGAGCAGTTCTTC. Protein sequence: CASIETSGAYNEQFF.

This clonotype has a handful of counts. This chain joins TRBV4-1 and TRBJ2-5; TRBD2 matches 13 bases. Germline CDR1 is MGHRA and CDR2 is YSYEKL. The junction had 4 bases not matched to a gene; V was cut back by 4 bases and J by 5 bases. The CDR3 extends over 15 amino acids. The CDR3 sequence: CASSPGTSGTETQYF. CDR3 in DNA: TGCGCCAGCAGCCCCGGGACTAGCGGGACGGAGACCCAGTACTTC.

The chain carries TRBV4-1 and TRBJ1-1; the D is unclear. The CDR3 contains 15 residues. Germline lookup yields CDR1 MGHRA and CDR2 YSYEKL. Between the trimmed V and J ends, which lost 4 bases and 2 bases, there was a span of 14 bases. As DNA, the CDR3 is TGCGCCAGCAGCCTTGGATTCGGGGTAAACACTGAAGCTTTCTTT. Its translation is CASSLGFGVNTEAFF.

This clonotype counts as medium-sized. This chain uses TRBV20-1 with TRBJ2-3, with 12 bases that match TRBD2. The V gene's germline CDR1 is DFQATT and CDR2 SNEGSKA (reference sequence). Losses at the gene ends were 5 bases for V and 4 bases for J; bases not matched to a gene: 7. The CDR3 is 15 residues long. The CDR3 spells CSAFQTSGSADTQYF. CDR3 coding DNA: TGCAGTGCTTTTCAGACTAGCGGGAGTGCAGATACGCAGTATTTT.

The genes are TRBV5-8 and TRBJ2-5, with 14 bases aligning to TRBD2. The CDR3 spans 15 residues. With V trimmed by 4 bases and J by 4 bases, 3 bases remained unmatched. In germline, CDR1 is SGHTS, CDR2 YDEGEE. The CDR3 loop is CASSRGLAGAETQYF. The CDR3 DNA reads TGTGCCAGCAGCCGGGGACTAGCGGGAGCAGAGACCCAGTACTTC.

The table lists this clonotype with a few counts. This rearrangement joins TRBV6-2 or TRBV6-3 to TRBJ2-7, with 7 nucleotides matching TRBD2. The ends lost 6 bases at V and 1 base at J; junction bases unmatched: 12. Germline V gene lookup returns CDR1 MNHEY and CDR2 SVGEGT. CDR3 size: 16 residues. The DNA of the CDR3 is TGTGCCAGCAGCTACGCAGGAGTAGCGGGTTCCTACGAGCAGTACTTC. Protein: CASSYAGVAGSYEQYF.

This chain links TRBV23-1 with TRBJ1-2; weak D call: TRBD1 (6 bases). TRBV23-1 is assigned to the ORF class and has an uncertain function. The CDR3 spans 15 residues. V was shortened by 3 bases and J by 6 bases, with 17 bases between the two germline ends. The CDR3 loop is CASSQPWRGRDGYTF. In nucleotides, the CDR3 is TGCGCCAGCAGTCAGCCCTGGCGGGGGCGGGATGGCTACACCTTC.

The chain couples TRBV6-2 or TRBV6-3 to TRBJ1-2; D call uncertain. Trimming left V 6 bases short and J 1 base short, with 6 bases between. Germline V CDR1 and CDR2: MNHEY, SVGEGT. The CDR3 has 12 residues. The DNA for the CDR3 is TGTGCCAGCAGAGACCATAACTATGGCTACACCTTC. Protein: CASRDHNYGYTF.

The V and J genes are TRBV6-1 and TRBJ1-2; 10 bases align to TRBD1. V gave up 4 bases and J gave up 8 bases; unmatched junction bases: 10. The germline gives CDR1 MNHNS, CDR2 SASEGT. The CDR3 sequence is 15 residues long. The CDR3 DNA reads TGTGCCAGCAGTGGGGGACAGGGGAGGCAGGGCGGCTACACCTTC. Its protein is CASSGGQGRQGGYTF.

The V and J genes are TRBV6-2 or TRBV6-3 and TRBJ1-4; the D is unclear. CDR1 is MNHEY, CDR2 SVGEGT, per germline. The V and J ends lost 7 bases and 3 bases respectively, with 6 bases between them. The CDR3 is 12 amino acids. The CDR3, as DNA: TGTGCCAGCACCAACCCTAATGAAAAACTGTTTTTT. Residues: CASTNPNEKLFF.

This clonotype appeared a few times. The chain recombines TRBV7-8 with TRBJ2-2, with D perhaps TRBD1 or TRBD2 (5 bases each). Trimming shortened V by 1 base and J by 0 bases, and 9 bases separated the two germline ends. Germline V gene lookup returns CDR1 SGHVS and CDR2 FQNEAQ. The CDR3 contains 16 residues. CDR3 amino acids: CASSLELGPNTGELFF. The CDR3 coding sequence is TGTGCCAGCAGCTTAGAGTTGGGACCGAACACCGGGGAGCTGTTTTTT.

V and J are TRBV19 and TRBJ2-6; perhaps TRBD1 as D (6 bases). Trimming shortened V by 6 bases and J by 0 bases, and 15 bases separated the two germline ends. Looked up from germline, CDR1 is LNHDA and CDR2 is SQIVND (reference sequence). There are 17 residues in the CDR3. The CDR3 reads CASSRQELSSGANVLTF. DNA for the CDR3: TGTGCCAGTAGCAGACAGGAACTTAGCTCTGGGGCCAACGTCCTGACTTTC.

The chain uses TRBV21-1 and TRBJ1-5. TRBV21-1 is termed a pseudogene. The length of the CDR3 is 13 residues. The CDR3 DNA sequence: TGTGCCAGCAGCAAAGCGGCGAATCAGCCCCAGCATTTT. Protein: CASSKAANQPQHF.

The V call is TRBV6-1, the J call TRBJ2-6; 10 positions match TRBD1. CDR3 length equals 16 residues. Germline CDR1 MNHNS, CDR2 SASEGT. The J segment lost 2 bases and the V segment lost 8 bases, leaving 6 bases of the junction unmatched. The chain's CDR3 is CASSRQGAAGANVLTF. In nucleotides, the CDR3 is TGTGCCAGCTCACGACAGGGGGCGGCTGGGGCCAACGTCCTGACTTTC.

CDR3 residues: CASRRGQGATNEKLFF. The CDR3 DNA sequence: TGTGCCAGCAGACGAGGACAGGGTGCAACTAATGAAAAACTGTTTTTT. The chain uses TRBV6-1 and TRBJ1-4; TRBD1 matches 8 bases. Germline CDR1 and CDR2: MNHNS and SASEGT. With V trimmed by 6 bases and J by 0 bases, 6 bases remained unmatched. The CDR3 contains 16 residues.

In DNA form, the CDR3 reads TGTGCCAGCAGTGCCTTAAGATACACTGAAGCTTTCTTT. It specifies CASSALRYTEAFF. The chain employs TRBV27 and TRBJ1-1; D is unclear. V shed 5 bases and J shed 3 bases, with 10 bases lying between them. CDR1 and CDR2 from the germline V gene are MNHEY and SMNVEV (reference sequence). This CDR3 spans 13 amino acids.

This clonotype has only one observation. The rearrangement uses TRBV6-5 and TRBJ1-1; 9 bases are shared with TRBD1. V gave up 4 bases and J gave up 6 bases; unmatched junction bases: 6. The CDR3 totals 14 residues. Germline V lookup: CDR1 MNHEY, CDR2 SVGAGI. CDR3 in DNA: TGTGCCAGCAGTTTACCGGGACAGGGCTCTGAAGCTTTCTTT. Protein: CASSLPGQGSEAFF.

The CDR3, as DNA: TGCAGTGCTAGTGAAGGGGGGGGGCCCACCGGGGAGCTGTTTTTT. Translated: CSASEGGGPTGELFF. The genes are TRBV20-1 and TRBJ2-2; maybe TRBD2 (7 bases). CDR3 length equals 15 residues. CDR1 and CDR2 from the germline V gene are DFQATT and SNEGSKA (reference sequence). Deletions cut 3 bases from V and 4 bases from J, with 15 bases between.

This clonotype was recorded a few times. J is TRBJ1-5 and V is TRBV10-1, with D perhaps matching TRBD1 (5 bases). The CDR3 contains 13 residues. With 5 bases removed from V and 5 bases from J, the gap between germline ends came to 10 bases. Germline CDR1 and CDR2: WNHNN and SYGVQD (reference sequence). Here the CDR3 DNA reads TGCGCCAGCAGTCAGGGAAGGGATCAGCCCCAGCATTTT. Amino acid sequence: CASSQGRDQPQHF.

This clonotype was detected only a few times. The V and J genes are TRBV14 and TRBJ1-2; TRBD1 aligns across 8 bases. Germline values: CDR1 SGHDN, CDR2 FVKESK. This CDR3 is built from 13 residues. V shed 4 bases, J shed 4 bases, and the junction held 2 bases outside the gene matches. This chain's CDR3 is CASSPGQAYGYTF. CDR3 bases: TGTGCCAGCAGCCCGGGACAGGCCTATGGCTACACCTTC.

This clonotype was counted a few times. This chain joins TRBV7-2 and TRBJ2-5, with D unclear. CDR3 length: 15 amino acids. Looked up from germline, CDR1 is SGHTA and CDR2 is FQGNSA. V shed 3 bases and J shed 1 base, with 12 bases lying between them. CDR3 bases: TGTGCCAGCAGCTTTATTCACTCGGCCCAAGAGACCCAGTACTTC. This translates into CASSFIHSAQETQYF.

The chain uses TRBV19 and TRBJ2-7; 10 bases map to TRBD1. Germline values: CDR1 LNHDA, CDR2 SQIVND (reference sequence). V dropped 10 bases and J dropped 7; count of bases not matched to a gene: 16. The CDR3 length is 15 residues. In DNA form, the CDR3 reads TGTGCCACCAACGGCCGGGACAGGGGCCTAGAAGAGCAGTACTTC. Its protein is CATNGRDRGLEEQYF.

V usage is TRBV2 and J usage is TRBJ1-5; D not resolved. CDR3 length: 16 amino acids. Trimming stripped 5 bases from V and 0 bases from J, with 14 bases between. Germline CDR1 and CDR2: SNHLY and FYNNEI. The CDR3 sequence: CASSTRLRYSNQPQHF. The CDR3 bases are TGTGCCAGCAGTACTAGACTCAGATATAGCAATCAGCCCCAGCATTTT.

This clonotype showed up just a few times. This sequence joins TRBV11-3 and TRBJ2-3, with 7 bases fitting TRBD2. Trimming removed 1 base from V and 5 bases from J; junction bases left unmatched: 3. Germline V gene lookup returns CDR1 SGHNT and CDR2 YENEEA. CDR3 length: 14 amino acids. CDR3 sequence: CASSLGGGKDTQYF. CDR3 nucleotide sequence: TGTGCCAGCAGCTTAGGGGGGGGTAAAGATACGCAGTATTTT.

The V call is TRBV5-1, the J call TRBJ2-5, with D unclear. The V gene lost 0 bases and the J gene lost 1 base, with 4 bases spanning the gap. The CDR3 sequence is 13 residues long. Germline V gives CDR1 SGHRS, CDR2 YFSETQ. The CDR3, as DNA: TGCGCCAGCAGCTTGGGGTCCCAAGAGACCCAGTACTTC. Its translation is CASSLGSQETQYF.

The V call is TRBV28, the J call TRBJ2-7, with 7 bases matching TRBD1. Germline V lookup: CDR1 MDHEN, CDR2 SYDVKM. Trimming removed 5 bases from V and 2 bases from J; junction bases left unmatched: 6. CDR3 length: 14 amino acids. The CDR3 DNA reads TGTGCCAGCAGTGAAAGCAGGGGGACCTACGAGCAGTACTTC. Protein product: CASSESRGTYEQYF.